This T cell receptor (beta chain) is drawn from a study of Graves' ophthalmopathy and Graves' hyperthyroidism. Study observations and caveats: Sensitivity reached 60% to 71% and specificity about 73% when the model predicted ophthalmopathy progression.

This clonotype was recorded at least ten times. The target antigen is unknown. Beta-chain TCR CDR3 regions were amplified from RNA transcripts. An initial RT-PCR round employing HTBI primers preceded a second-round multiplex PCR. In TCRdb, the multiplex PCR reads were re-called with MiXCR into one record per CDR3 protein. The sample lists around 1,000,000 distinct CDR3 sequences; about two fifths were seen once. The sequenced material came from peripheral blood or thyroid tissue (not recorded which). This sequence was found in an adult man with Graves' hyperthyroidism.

For the CDR3, the DNA is TGTGCCAGCAGCCAAGGGGGAGGCGTGAACACTGAAGCTTTCTTT. This codes for CASSQGGGVNTEAFF. The V and J genes are TRBV3-1 and TRBJ1-1; no reliable D call. CDR3 size: 15 residues. Germline assignment: CDR1 LGHDT and CDR2 YNNKEL (reference sequence). Trimming stripped 1 base from V and 0 bases from J, with 9 bases between.